This T cell receptor (beta chain) emerged from a study of blood T cell repertoires in COVID-19. Overall study: Sites in the United States, Italy and Spain provided acute and convalescent COVID-19 samples. In each case, the material was cDNA or gDNA derived from T cells, B-cell-depleted T cells, or PBMCs.

Per the germline V gene, CDR1 is SEHNR and CDR2 is FQNEAQ (reference sequence). There are 12 residues in the CDR3. The V end was cut by 7 bases, the J end by 6 bases, with 12 bases between. Recruitment covered about 25 US areas and drew participants whose ages spanned about 18 to 95 years. Allocation to cohorts depended on clinical history reported by the participants. Using immunoSEQ multiplex PCR, the repertoire was profiled, and TCRdb retains in-frame clones only, with some absent. Counted here are under 200,000 clones, 80% to 85% occurring once; the ten biggest clones make up less than 3.5%. The V and J genes are TRBV7-9 and TRBJ1-1, with D possibly TRBD1 on 5 matching bases. This receptor was identified in a woman aged 25 to 39 who had been exposed to COVID-19. The sequenced sample consisted of PBMCs or T cells enriched from blood (not recorded which). In DNA form, the CDR3 reads TGTGCCAGCAAACAGGTTACACCTGAAGCTTTCTTT. It yields the protein CASKQVTPEAFF.